The entry below describes one TCR beta chain. This sample is part of a study of blood T cell repertoires in COVID-19. Study-level information: T cells, B-cell-depleted T cells, or PBMCs supplied cDNA or gDNA.

The V end lost 3 bases, the J end lost 13 bases, and 19 bases lay between the germline ends. The germline V gene encodes CDR1 KGHSH and CDR2 LQKENI. CDR3 length: 14 amino acids. In the study's own analysis: Amplifying reference gene primers gave estimates of nucleated cell counts. TCRdb's copy holds only in-frame clones and misses some; the assay was immunoSEQ multiplex PCR. The V and J calls and clone size come from that table; D and trimming were worked out from the DNA. This sample has a few hundred thousand clones, with 85% to 90% found just once. The sequence derives from a woman aged 18 to 35 who had recovered from COVID-19. The chain links TRBV18 to TRBJ1-5; the D gene is possibly TRBD1 (5 bases). Source material: PBMCs or T cells enriched from blood (not recorded which). The CDR3 here is CASSPRVDRLEQHF. The CDR3 DNA sequence: TGTGCCAGCTCACCCCGGGTTGACAGATTGGAGCAGCATTTT. Based on the CDR3 plus reference TRBV18 and TRBJ1-5, the full variable domain is NAGVMQNPRHLVRRRGQEARLRCSPMKGHSHVYWYRQLPEEGLKFMVYLQKENIIDESGMPKERFSAEFPKEGPSILRIQQVVRGDSAAYFCASSPRVDRLEQHFGDGTRLSIL.